A selection of T cell receptor beta chains follows, all from one sample in a study of radiotherapy plus CTLA-4 blockade in lung cancer. Produced via immunoSEQ multiplex PCR; TCRdb's table is partial and in-frame only. The data show 95,000 to 150,000 clones, 70% to 90% seen once. This material consisted of peripheral blood, taken from a patient treated with radiotherapy plus ipilimumab. These receptors were taken from a human donor with non-small cell lung cancer that progressed on radiotherapy plus ipilimumab. Both conserved end residues are part of each CDR3. D genes are given only for firm matches. The size field is filled for only some rows; it gives once, few, many or a size class.

- - TRBJ2-5 TRBV7-9 CASSLSPQETQYF TGTGCCAGCAGCTTATCCCCTCAAGAGACCCAGTACTTC
- - TRBJ1-2 TRBV29-1 CSVEAPNGYTF TGCAGCGTTGAAGCCCCCAATGGCTACACCTTC
- - TRBJ2-3 TRBV7-9 CASSFAGAVNTDTQYF TGTGCCAGCAGCTTTGCAGGGGCCGTGAACACAGATACGCAGTATTTT
- - TRBJ2-1 TRBV2 CASSEAASFYNEQFF TGTGCCAGCAGTGAAGCTGCTAGTTTCTACAATGAGCAGTTCTTC
- - TRBJ2-5 TRBV5-1 CASSLGPQRTETQYF TGCGCCAGCAGCCTGGGGCCCCAGCGGACGGAGACCCAGTACTTC
- - TRBJ2-3 TRBV7-8 CASSLVAIGGDTQYF TGTGCCAGCAGCTTAGTAGCGATTGGTGGAGATACGCAGTATTTT
- - TRBJ2-1 TRBV18 CASSPEASYNEQFF TGTGCCAGCTCACCCGAGGCCTCCTACAATGAGCAGTTCTTC
- TRBD2 TRBJ2-1 TRBV7-8 CASAPAWREAALRGQFF TGTGCCAGCGCCCCGGCTTGGCGGGAGGCTGCCCTTAGGGGGCAGTTCTTC
- - TRBJ2-7 TRBV7-9 CASRDTGGGSLEQYF TGTGCCAGCAGGGATACAGGAGGGGGATCTTTAGAGCAGTACTTC
- - TRBJ2-3 TRBV5-6 CASSLVGRDMADTQYF TGTGCCAGCAGCTTGGTGGGCCGGGATATGGCAGATACGCAGTATTTT
- - TRBJ1-1 TRBV4-1 CASSHAGRLREAFF TGCGCCAGCAGCCATGCCGGGCGCCTGAGGGAGGCTTTCTTT
- - TRBJ2-1 TRBV7-3 CASSSSLVDEQFF TGTGCCAGCAGCTCGTCCTTAGTGGATGAGCAGTTCTTC
- TRBD1 TRBJ2-1 TRBV6-5 CASTRTGGPYNEQFF TGTGCCAGCACCAGGACAGGGGGACCATACAATGAGCAGTTCTTC
few - TRBJ2-7 TRBV6-5 CASSLAVPRGGEQYF TGTGCCAGCAGCCTCGCCGTGCCCAGAGGAGGAGAGCAGTACTTC
- - TRBJ1-3 TRBV6-5 CASGYASSGNTIYF TGTGCCAGCGGATACGCCTCATCTGGAAACACCATATATTTT
- - TRBJ2-5 TRBV6-1 CASSRYTEQETQYF TGTGCCAGCAGCAGATACACGGAGCAAGAGACCCAGTACTTC
- - TRBJ2-5 TRBV7-8 CASFAGLQETQYF TGTGCCAGCTTTGCGGGGCTTCAAGAGACCCAGTACTTC
- TRBD2 TRBJ2-5 TRBV28 CASMGGLGETQYF TGTGCCAGCATGGGAGGGTTGGGGGAGACCCAGTACTTC
- - TRBJ1-2 TRBV5-6 CASSLGQNNYGYTF TGTGCCAGCAGCTTGGGCCAGAATAACTATGGCTACACCTTC
- TRBD2 TRBJ2-1 TRBV7-3 CASSLNRNLAAHPYNEQFF TGTGCCAGCAGCTTAAACCGGAACCTAGCGGCCCATCCATACAATGAGCAGTTCTTC
- - TRBJ1-1 TRBV5-1 CASSTRLEGTEAFF TGCGCCAGCAGCACACGGTTGGAGGGCACTGAAGCTTTCTTT
once - TRBJ1-5 TRBV19 CASTFGYNSNQPQHF TGTGCCAGTACTTTCGGATACAATAGCAATCAGCCCCAGCATTTT
- - TRBJ1-3 TRBV11-3 CASRPGTRGNTIYF TGTGCCAGCAGACCCGGGACGAGGGGAAACACCATATATTTT
- - TRBJ1-2 TRBV11-3 CASSLAGTNYGYTF TGTGCCAGCAGCTTGGCAGGGACTAACTATGGCTACACCTTC
- - TRBJ2-7 TRBV10-2 CASSLSYEQYF TGCGCCAGCAGCCTCTCCTACGAGCAGTACTTC
once - TRBJ1-5 TRBV28 CASSLLGQISNQPQHF TGTGCCAGCAGTTTATTGGGGCAGATTAGCAATCAGCCCCAGCATTTT
- TRBD1 TRBJ1-1 TRBV11-2 CASTPTGAKLNTEAFF TGTGCCAGCACACCGACAGGGGCGAAATTGAACACTGAAGCTTTCTTT
- TRBD1 TRBJ2-3 TRBV2 CASSVQGVNTQYF TGTGCCAGCAGCGTCCAGGGGGTAAATACGCAGTATTTT
- TRBD2 TRBJ2-3 TRBV7-3 CASSLIAGGEDTQYF TGTGCCAGCAGCCTGATAGCGGGAGGGGAAGATACGCAGTATTTT
- - TRBJ2-3 TRBV10-3 CAISEPAESTDTQYF TGTGCCATCAGTGAACCCGCCGAGAGCACAGATACGCAGTATTTT
- - TRBJ2-3 TRBV4-2 CASSRIAGRTDTQYF TGTGCCAGCAGCCGAATCGCCGGACGCACAGATACGCAGTATTTT
- - TRBJ1-4 TRBV25-1 CASQPPTTNEKLFF TGTGCCAGTCAGCCCCCCACAACTAATGAAAAACTGTTTTTT
- - TRBJ2-7 TRBV5-1 CASSLAGTPYEQYF TGCGCCAGCAGCTTGGCCGGGACACCCTACGAGCAGTACTTC
- - TRBJ1-1 TRBV30 CAWHLGISGTEAFF TGTGCCTGGCACCTGGGGATATCGGGCACTGAAGCTTTCTTT
- TRBD1 TRBJ2-2 TRBV28 CASSPGTGWANYTGELFF TGTGCCAGCAGTCCAGGGACAGGCTGGGCGAATTACACCGGGGAGCTGTTTTTT
- TRBD1 TRBJ2-7 TRBV5-6 CASSLMGQGTSYEQYF TGTGCCAGCAGCTTAATGGGACAGGGGACCTCCTACGAGCAGTACTTC
- - TRBJ1-1 TRBV11-2 CASSSQTGTEAFF TGTGCCAGCAGTAGCCAGACGGGCACTGAAGCTTTCTTT
- TRBD1 TRBJ1-4 TRBV19 CASSKGQGAANEKLFF TGTGCCAGTAGTAAGGGACAGGGGGCGGCTAATGAAAAACTGTTTTTT
- - TRBJ1-2 TRBV19 CASSMGQIYGYTF TGTGCCAGTAGTATGGGGCAGATCTATGGCTACACCTTC
- - TRBJ2-5 TRBV19 CATRDRAKETQYF TGTGCCACCCGAGACCGGGCAAAAGAGACCCAGTACTTC
- - TRBJ1-2 TRBV30 CAHGEVGYGYTF TGTGCGCATGGGGAAGTGGGATATGGCTACACCTTC
- TRBD1 TRBJ2-7 TRBV5-6 CASSWDRTYEQYF TGTGCCAGCAGCTGGGACAGAACCTACGAGCAGTACTTC
- - TRBJ2-7 TRBV7-9 CASSLHISSYEQYF TGTGCCAGCAGCCTCCATATTAGCTCCTACGAGCAGTACTTC
- - TRBJ2-7 TRBV29-1 CSVSRTSPYEQYF TGCAGCGTTTCTCGGACATCTCCCTACGAGCAGTACTTC
- TRBD2 TRBJ2-1 TRBV5-1 CASSPSTSGSSYNEQFF TGCGCCAGCAGCCCGTCGACTAGCGGGAGCTCCTACAATGAGCAGTTCTTC
once - TRBJ2-3 TRBV2 CASNPGITDTQYF TGTGCCAGCAACCCCGGTATCACAGATACGCAGTATTTT
- TRBD2 TRBJ2-5 TRBV7-8 CASSFGGAGESETQYF TGTGCCAGCAGCTTCGGGGGAGCGGGAGAATCGGAGACCCAGTACTTC
once - TRBJ2-5 TRBV7-9 CASSFSPGETQYF TGTGCCAGCAGCTTTTCTCCGGGGGAGACCCAGTACTTC
- - TRBJ1-4 TRBV16 CASSQSRQATNEKLFF TGTGCCAGCAGCCAATCCCGACAGGCAACTAATGAAAAACTGTTTTTT
- - TRBJ1-1 TRBV6-4 CASSLQAGGNTEAFF TGTGCCAGCAGTTTACAAGCTGGTGGGAACACTGAAGCTTTCTTT
- - TRBJ2-1 TRBV27 CASSPFGGPPSNEQFF TGTGCCAGCAGCCCTTTTGGAGGGCCTCCAAGCAATGAGCAGTTCTTC
- TRBD2 TRBJ2-5 TRBV19 CASSNSGRNRPQETQYF TGTGCCAGTAGTAATAGCGGGAGGAACCGACCCCAAGAGACCCAGTACTTC